This T cell receptor beta chain was retrieved from a study of blood T cells in healthy people across ages. Study-level points and caveats: Older age went with lower TCR beta diversity per million T cells, in a roughly linear way. It was held that diversity estimates obtained from one million T cells represented underestimates. Naive and antigen-experienced cells could not be conclusively compared, given unsorted PBMCs.

Concerning this clonotype itself: The antigen is not known.

Trimming took off 3 bases at V and 8 bases at J, with 20 bases between the two ends. CDR3 length equals 16 residues. The germline V gene has CDR1 SEHNR and CDR2 FQNEAQ (reference sequence). Sample-barcoded 5' priming and a J-beta primer mix drove a second PCR of roughly 7 to 11 cycles. Any given sample supplied a minimum of 2.5 million CDR3-containing paired-end reads. TCRdb analysed the 5' RACE reads with MiXCR anew, one entry per CDR3 protein. The sample has about 1.4 million distinct CDR3 sequences; around 55% are singletons. The sequencing sample was made of blood. J is TRBJ2-1 and V is TRBV7-9; tentatively, D is TRBD1 (5 bases). This clonotype originated in a man between 18 and 29 years old in good health. CDR3 protein: CASSFRLQASQYEQFF. CDR3 in DNA: TGTGCCAGCAGCTTTAGGTTACAGGCGAGTCAGTATGAGCAGTTCTTC.